This T cell receptor beta chain was observed in a study of blood T cell repertoires in COVID-19. About the research overall: The United States, Italy and Spain were the sources of the acute and convalescent COVID-19 samples. In each case, the material was cDNA or gDNA derived from T cells, B-cell-depleted T cells, or PBMCs.

In the authors' methods: Estimated nucleated cell counts came from reference gene primer amplification. The assay was immunoSEQ multiplex PCR, and TCRdb's table has in-frame clones only and misses some. V, J and clone size were drawn from that table, and D and trimming were deduced from the DNA. The sample holds 95,000 to 130,000 clones; less than 85% are singletons and the top ten take 2% to 2.5%. V was cut by 5 bases and J by 4 bases, with 15 bases left in between. CDR3 length: 14 residues. Germline assignment: CDR1 SGHNT and CDR2 YYREEE (reference sequence). V usage is TRBV5-4 and J usage is TRBJ2-5; TRBD1 is a possible D gene (6 bases). Material: peripheral blood. This TCR was recovered from a man in his thirties or forties with acute or convalescent COVID-19. The CDR3 region is CASRASGAGETQYF. In DNA, the CDR3 is TGTGCCAGCAGGGCCTCAGGGGCGGGAGAGACCCAGTACTTC.